These 12 T cell receptor beta chains were sequenced from one sample in a study of cytomegalovirus exposure and HLA in healthy donors. The PCR had 60 Vbeta and 13 Jbeta primers. Repertoires were generated with immunoSEQ multiplex PCR, while TCRdb's copy carries only in-frame clones and drops some. The sample shows more than 80,000 clones, approximately 75% of them seen only once. What was sequenced was PBMCs. These receptors came from a woman in her 70s in good health and CMV-seropositive.

This clone was seen just once. The CDR3 protein is CASSSGHYNIQYF. The CDR3 DNA is TGTGCCAGCAGCTCAGGACACTACAACATTCAGTACTTC. This rearrangement joins TRBV14 to TRBJ2-4; D may be TRBD1 (5 bases). The length of the CDR3 is 13 residues. V was cut by 5 bases and J by 7 bases, with 12 bases left in between. Germline values: CDR1 SGHDN, CDR2 FVKESK.

The V gene is TRBV6-4, the J gene TRBJ2-3, with TRBD2 matching 9 bases. Germline CDR1 MRHNA, CDR2 SNTAGT. The ends lost 2 bases at V and 4 bases at J; junction bases unmatched: 4. This CDR3 spans 15 amino acids. CDR3: CASSDGGGAADTQYF. The CDR3 DNA sequence: TGTGCCAGCAGTGACGGCGGGGGGGCCGCAGATACGCAGTATTTT.

Written as DNA, the CDR3 is TGTGCCAGCAGGAGGGGGGGACTAGACTCCCAGTACTTC. This encodes CASRRGGLDSQYF. The J gene is TRBJ2-4, the V gene TRBV2; 8 nucleotides line up with TRBD2. This CDR3 has 13 amino acids. Trimming at V came to 6 bases and at J to 13 bases, leaving 11 bases not matched to a gene. The germline V gene has CDR1 SNHLY and CDR2 FYNNEI.

This clone was seen only a few times. The chain couples TRBV27 to TRBJ2-5; unclear D gene. V lost 4 bases and J 4 bases, leaving 13 bases between the germline ends. The germline V gene has CDR1 MNHEY and CDR2 SMNVEV (reference sequence). The CDR3 is 14 amino acids. In DNA form, the CDR3 reads TGTGCCAGCAGTTGGAACCAGGCTCGAGAGACCCAGTACTTC. Translation: CASSWNQARETQYF.

The chain joins TRBV28 to TRBJ1-3; TRBD1 aligns across 8 bases. With V trimmed by 2 bases and J by 12 bases, 6 bases remained unmatched. Germline assignment: CDR1 MDHEN and CDR2 SYDVKM. The CDR3 runs 13 residues. Here the CDR3 DNA reads TGTGCCAGCAGTTTACCAGGACAGGGCGGCATATATTTT. As protein: CASSLPGQGGIYF.

CDR3 sequence reads: CAWSVMGVRREENIQYF. As DNA, the CDR3 is TGTGCCTGGAGTGTGATGGGCGTGAGGCGGGAGGAAAACATTCAGTACTTC. The chain carries TRBV30 and TRBJ2-4; 8 nucleotides line up with TRBD2. The CDR3 loop spans 17 amino acids. Trimming took 0 bases from V and 5 from J; bases not matched to a gene: 12. Germline CDR1 GTSNPN, CDR2 SVGIG (reference sequence).

This chain uses TRBV27 with TRBJ2-4; 9 bases align to TRBD1. Germline V CDR1 and CDR2: MNHEY, SMNVEV (reference sequence). The CDR3 totals 18 residues. The junction had 17 bases not matched to a gene; V was cut back by 11 bases and J by 0 bases. CDR3 protein: CACQLRDREDVAKNIQYF. CDR3 nucleotides: TGTGCCTGCCAACTCCGGGACAGGGAAGACGTAGCCAAAAACATTCAGTACTTC.

This chain connects TRBV6-4 to TRBJ2-3, with 7 nucleotides matching TRBD2. Germline V gene data show CDR1 as MRHNA and CDR2 as SNTAGT. V lost 2 bases, J lost 3 bases, and 5 bases stayed unmatched. The CDR3 length is 15 residues. The CDR3 spells CASSDGRGWTDTQYF. As DNA, the CDR3 is TGTGCCAGCAGTGACGGGCGGGGGTGGACAGATACGCAGTATTTT.

The V gene is TRBV7-2, the J gene TRBJ1-5; 7 bases agree with TRBD1. This CDR3 contains 13 residues. Looked up from germline, CDR1 is SGHTA and CDR2 is FQGNSA. Trimming took 3 bases from V and 4 from J; bases not matched to a gene: 0. The CDR3 nucleotides read TGTGCCAGCAGCTTGACAGGGAATCAGCCCCAGCATTTT. It encodes CASSLTGNQPQHF.

The chain couples TRBV5-1 to TRBJ1-2; possible D gene TRBD1, 6 bases. The germline gives CDR1 SGHRS, CDR2 YFSETQ. CDR3 length: 12 amino acids. V was shortened by 4 bases and J by 4 bases, with 8 bases between the two germline ends. The CDR3 spells CASSMTGYGYTF. CDR3 DNA sequence: TGCGCCAGCAGCATGACAGGCTATGGCTACACCTTC.

The J gene is TRBJ2-1, the V gene TRBV18, with 7 bases fitting TRBD1. The CDR3 contains 13 residues. Losses at the gene ends were 1 base for V and 12 bases for J; bases not matched to a gene: 6. The germline V gene has CDR1 KGHSH and CDR2 LQKENI. CDR3 loop: CASSPQDRERQFF. CDR3 DNA sequence: TGTGCCAGCTCACCACAAGACAGGGAGAGGCAGTTCTTC.

V and J are TRBV18 and TRBJ1-1; D is perhaps TRBD1 (6 bases). V was pared by 3 bases and J by 3 bases, with 11 bases between. This CDR3 is 14 amino acids long. Germline V gives CDR1 KGHSH, CDR2 LQKENI. The CDR3 DNA reads TGTGCCAGCTCACCCACAGGGAGTCACACTGAAGCTTTCTTT. Translated, it gives CASSPTGSHTEAFF. Full variable domain (missing parts from reference TRBV18 and TRBJ1-1): NAGVMQNPRHLVRRRGQEARLRCSPMKGHSHVYWYRQLPEEGLKFMVYLQKENIIDESGMPKERFSAEFPKEGPSILRIQQVVRGDSAAYFCASSPTGSHTEAFFGQGTRLTVV.